This T cell receptor (beta chain) was captured by sequencing in a study of blood T cell repertoires in COVID-19 (TCRdb year 2020). Study-wide context: Collaborator samples came from the United States, Italy and Spain and covered acute and convalescent phases of COVID-19. The material from the prospective study consisted of cDNA or gDNA derived from T cells, B-cell-depleted T cells, or PBMCs. The dataset comprised deeply sampled blood TCRbeta repertoires from subjects exposed to, actively infected with, or recovered from COVID-19. The repertoires were released in a freely available public database meant as a resource for research on the immune response to SARS-CoV-2. Samples came from the ongoing ImmuneRACE study (first 160 participants) plus 1,254 subjects from 6 global collaborators. A de-identified subject ID, COVID-19 status, age in years and sex were almost always included in the sample metadata. Where available, HLA class I and class II types were obtained from metadata supplied by the sample provider rather than from assay-based typing. The research as a whole found: How much clinical and demographic metadata was included differed by source and by participant, and the metadata was provided uncurated.

As for this clone: What antigen it recognizes has not been identified. Base qualities are missing; no much larger clone stands one base away.

The immunoSEQ Assay, a bias-controlled multiplex PCR, was used to amplify TCRbeta CDR3 regions from genomic DNA. Turning to the authors' computational methods: Within the assay, amplification of reference gene primers was used to estimate how many nucleated cells each sample contained. To quantify the absolute abundance of each unique TCRbeta CDR3 rearrangement, sequence reads were collapsed and filtered. For each sample, productive Simpson clonality was calculated by taking the square root of Simpson's diversity index across productive rearrangements. Held by TCRdb, this immuneACCESS table contains in-frame sequences only and omits some clones. Under half of the omission traces to an unresolved V gene where checked; the cause of the rest is unknown. V, J and clone size derive from that table, while D and trimming were established from the DNA sequence. The sample yields around 250,000 clones; around four fifths were counted once. Approximately 1.8% of the sample lies in the top ten.

A second Seattle source provided samples from volunteer blood donors who had recovered from COVID-19. Each collaborating institution followed its own protocols to collect whole blood in K2EDTA tubes. For TCRbeta analysis, collaborator samples were shipped as frozen whole blood, as isolated PBMCs, or as DNA extracted from either sample type. A distance of 12 bases separates the germline ends of V and J, which lose 5 bases and 3 bases respectively. Reading from cysteine to phenylalanine, the CDR3 counts 14 amino acids. Kept here is only the CDR3 DNA, which spans 42 bases and is read in frame from base 1. Per the germline V gene, SNHLY is the CDR1 and FYNNEI is the CDR2.

Material for sequencing was peripheral blood. The sequence links TRBV2 to TRBJ2-3; 6 matching bases give a weak D call of TRBD1. The receptor's source is a man aged 25 to 45 who had recovered from COVID-19. The sequenced DNA is TGTGCCAGCAGTCGGGCTCAGGGGACAGATACGCAGTATTTT. Its protein product is CASSRAQGTDTQYF.